The clone carrying this T cell receptor beta chain was counted many times. These data come from a study of blood T cell repertoires in COVID-19. The CDR3 runs to 14 residues. CDR1 SGDLS and CDR2 YYNGEE come from the germline V gene. The V and J ends lost 6 bases and 6 bases respectively, with 17 bases between them. Study processing details: Amplification of reference gene primers was used by the study to estimate nucleated cell counts. The assay was immunoSEQ multiplex PCR, and TCRdb's table has in-frame clones only and misses some. V, J and clone size were drawn from that table, and D and trimming were deduced from the DNA. The table includes some 150,000 clones, roughly 82% detected once.

The sequence derives from a woman in her forties or fifties in a cohort sampled during active or convalescent COVID-19. V is TRBV9 and J is TRBJ2-3, with D maybe TRBD2 (6 bases). Material for sequencing was peripheral blood. The CDR3 here is CASNNGGMVDTQYF. The CDR3 nucleotides are TGTGCCAGCAATAACGGGGGAATGGTTGATACGCAGTATTTT.